The 21 T cell receptor beta chains below come from one sample, sequenced in a study of blood T cell repertoires in COVID-19. Sequencing used immunoSEQ multiplex PCR; TCRdb keeps in-frame clones, though not all of them. This sample yields about 200,000 clones, of which 70% to 85% are seen a single time; about 6.9% belongs to the top ten. Sequencing was carried out using peripheral blood. All receptors derive from a human donor with acute or convalescent COVID-19. The donor label of this sample is uncertain.

The rearrangement links TRBV3-1 (or the pseudogene TRBV3-2) to TRBJ2-4, with 7 bases matching TRBD1. Germline CDR1 is LGHDT and CDR2 is YNNKEL (reference sequence). The trim removed 1 base at V and 4 bases at J, leaving 7 bases unmatched. CDR3 length: 16 amino acids. The chain's CDR3 is CASSQVPQGVKNIQYF. In DNA form, the CDR3 reads TGTGCCAGCAGCCAAGTGCCCCAGGGGGTGAAAAACATTCAGTACTTC.

This clone turned up a few times. This chain connects TRBV6-6 to TRBJ1-2; TRBD1 is a possible D gene (5 bases). The germline gives CDR1 MNHNY, CDR2 SVGAGI (reference sequence). CDR3 length: 15 residues. V lost 0 bases to trimming and J lost 4 bases, with 12 bases between them. The CDR3 protein is CASSYSNQGTYGYTF. CDR3 coding DNA: TGTGCCAGCAGTTACTCTAACCAGGGTACCTATGGCTACACCTTC.

This clone has a handful of counts. The rearrangement uses TRBV4-3 and TRBJ2-5; D may be TRBD2 (6 bases). The CDR3 has 14 residues. The V and J ends lost 0 bases and 5 bases respectively, with 10 bases between them. The germline V gene encodes CDR1 LGHNA and CDR2 YSLEER. The CDR3 sequence: CASSQDPGVETQYF. CDR3 sequence (DNA): TGCGCCAGCAGCCAAGATCCGGGGGTTGAGACCCAGTACTTC.

The V call is TRBV29-1, the J call TRBJ2-7; D perhaps matches TRBD1 (7 bases). V lost 7 bases to trimming and J lost 8 bases, with 21 bases between them. Germline V CDR1 and CDR2: SQVTM, ANQGSEA. The length of the CDR3 is 13 residues. The CDR3 spells CSAGGGPNVKQYF. The DNA for the CDR3 is TGCAGCGCCGGAGGGGGCCCAAACGTCAAGCAGTACTTC.

The chain has TRBV4-3 and TRBJ2-1, with a weak D call TRBD1 (5 bases). Germline CDR1 reads LGHNA; CDR2 reads YSLEER. With 0 bases removed from V and 0 bases from J, the gap between germline ends came to 15 bases. The CDR3 runs to 18 residues. Here the CDR3 reads CASSQDYGAESSYNEQFF. The CDR3 nucleotides read TGCGCCAGCAGCCAAGATTATGGGGCGGAGAGCTCCTACAATGAGCAGTTCTTC.

V usage is TRBV24-1 and J usage is TRBJ2-1; 10 bases align to TRBD2. CDR1 is KGHDR, CDR2 SFDVKD, per germline. V was pared by 3 bases and J by 6 bases, with 7 bases of the junction left unmatched. The CDR3 sequence is 16 residues long. CDR3 nucleotides: TGTGCCACCAGTGATGGGACTAGCGTGAGGAGCAATGAGCAGTTCTTC. It translates to CATSDGTSVRSNEQFF.

The chain uses TRBV19 and TRBJ2-5, with TRBD2 identical over 7 bases. V shed 1 base and J 0 bases; nucleotides not matched to a gene: 8. Germline V gene lookup returns CDR1 LNHDA and CDR2 SQIVND (reference sequence). The CDR3 covers 17 residues. The chain's CDR3 is CASSIGLRGGYQETQYF. The DNA for the CDR3 is TGTGCCAGTAGTATAGGGTTAAGGGGAGGGTACCAAGAGACCCAGTACTTC.

This chain joins TRBV3-1 (or the pseudogene TRBV3-2) and TRBJ2-7; D is perhaps TRBD2 (6 bases). The CDR3 runs to 16 residues. Trimming left V 4 bases short and J 3 bases short, with 19 bases between. Germline lookup yields CDR1 LGHDT and CDR2 YNNKEL (reference sequence). CDR3 DNA: TGTGCCAGCAGCCGGACCCCCGGGACTTACAACTACGAGCAGTACTTC. Its translation: CASSRTPGTYNYEQYF.

V and J are TRBV5-4 and TRBJ1-1; 7 bases fit TRBD1. The CDR3 extends over 12 amino acids. J was trimmed by 6 bases and V by 3 bases; bases with no gene match: 2. Germline-derived CDR1 and CDR2 are SGHNT and YYREEE (reference sequence). CDR3 sequence: CASSSGTAEAFF. DNA of the CDR3: TGTGCCAGCAGCTCCGGGACAGCTGAAGCTTTCTTT.

The chain is built from TRBV11-3 and TRBJ2-1, with D hard to call. Trimming removed 3 bases from V and 0 bases from J, with 9 bases in between. CDR1 is SGHNT, CDR2 YENEEA, per germline. CDR3 size: 15 residues. The CDR3 protein is CASSFDSSSYNEQFF. The CDR3 region has the DNA TGTGCCAGCAGCTTCGACTCCAGCTCCTACAATGAGCAGTTCTTC.

The chain uses TRBV27 and TRBJ1-4, with D possibly being TRBD1 (6 bases). The CDR3 runs to 15 residues. Germline V gene sequence: CDR1 MNHEY, CDR2 SMNVEV (reference sequence). Trimming cost V 3 bases and J 7 bases, with 15 bases left between them. Here the CDR3 reads CASSFYGGQVEKLFF. The DNA of the CDR3 is TGTGCCAGCAGTTTTTACGGGGGGCAAGTTGAAAAACTGTTTTTT.

The chain joins TRBV9 to TRBJ2-1; D may be TRBD2 (6 bases). V lost 4 bases to trimming and J lost 3 bases, with 11 bases between them. The germline gives CDR1 SGDLS, CDR2 YYNGEE. The CDR3 has 14 residues. This CDR3 is CASSTSGLYNEQFF. CDR3 DNA: TGTGCCAGCAGCACCAGCGGGCTCTACAATGAGCAGTTCTTC.

This clone has a single count. The rearrangement links TRBV5-6 to TRBJ2-3, with TRBD2 matching 7 bases. With V trimmed by 2 bases and J by 0 bases, 3 bases remained unmatched. The germline V gene has CDR1 SGHDT and CDR2 YYEEEE. The CDR3 is 15 amino acids. The CDR3 region has the DNA TGTGCCAGCAGCTTATCCGGGAGGAGCACAGATACGCAGTATTTT. Residues: CASSLSGRSTDTQYF.

This rearrangement joins TRBV27 to TRBJ2-7; 10 positions match TRBD2. The CDR3 totals 16 residues. The V and J ends lost 4 bases and 2 bases, in that order; junction bases with no gene match: 8. Germline CDR1 reads MNHEY; CDR2 reads SMNVEV (reference sequence). The CDR3 nucleotides read TGTGCCAGCAGTTCCCTGGTAGCGGGAGGAACCTACGAGCAGTACTTC. This codes for CASSSLVAGGTYEQYF.

V and J are TRBV7-8 and TRBJ2-1; a possible D gene is TRBD1 (5 bases). Trimming pared 5 bases from V and 5 bases from J, leaving 10 bases between. The CDR3 consists of 13 residues. Germline V gene sequence: CDR1 SGHVS, CDR2 FQNEAQ. In nucleotides, the CDR3 is TGTGCCAGCAGCCCCGACAGACACAATGAGCAGTTCTTC. Protein product: CASSPDRHNEQFF. Combining the CDR3 with reference TRBV7-8 and TRBJ2-1 gives the whole variable domain GAGVSQSPRYKVAKRGQDVALRCDPISGHVSLFWYQQALGQGPEFLTYFQNEAQLDKSGLPSDRFFAERPEGSVSTLKIQRTQQEDSAVYLCASSPDRHNEQFFGPGTRLTVL.

CDR3 nucleotide sequence: TGTGCCAGCAGCTTGGGCAGGGGGCGATACACCGGGGAGCTGTTTTTT. The encoded protein is CASSLGRGRYTGELFF. The chain combines TRBV11-3 with TRBJ2-2; 8 bases are shared with TRBD1. The CDR3 covers 16 residues. The germline V gene encodes CDR1 SGHNT and CDR2 YENEEA. V lost 3 bases to trimming and J lost 3 bases; unmatched junction nucleotides: 6.

This clone was counted a few times. The chain employs TRBV9 and TRBJ1-2, with TRBD1 matching 10 bases. V was clipped by 3 bases and J by 3 bases; unmatched bases: 11. The CDR3 consists of 17 residues. CDR1 SGDLS and CDR2 YYNGEE come from the germline V gene. CDR3 sequence (DNA): TGTGCCAGCAGCGGACCGGGACAGGGGAGTCAGGACTATGGCTACACCTTC. Amino acid sequence: CASSGPGQGSQDYGYTF.

V usage is TRBV27 and J usage is TRBJ1-2, with TRBD1 matching 9 bases. Per the germline V gene, CDR1 is MNHEY and CDR2 is SMNVEV (reference sequence). This CDR3 comprises 15 residues. V shed 0 bases and J 7 bases; nucleotides not matched to a gene: 6. CDR3 in amino acids: CASSLSRGQGSGYTF. Here the CDR3 DNA reads TGTGCCAGCAGTTTATCGCGGGGACAGGGAAGTGGCTACACCTTC.

This clone was detected a few times. The J gene is TRBJ2-7, the V gene TRBV7-8; TRBD2 matches at 8 bases. This CDR3 contains 16 residues. CDR1 is SGHVS, CDR2 FQNEAQ, per germline. Trimming cost V 5 bases and J 6 bases; bases outside gene matches: 15. In DNA form, the CDR3 reads TGTGCCAGCAGCACGAGGCGGCTCGGGAGGGCCCTCGAGCAGTACTTC. Translation: CASSTRRLGRALEQYF. Together with reference TRBV7-8 and TRBJ2-7, the CDR3 gives the full variable domain: GAGVSQSPRYKVAKRGQDVALRCDPISGHVSLFWYQQALGQGPEFLTYFQNEAQLDKSGLPSDRFFAERPEGSVSTLKIQRTQQEDSAVYLCASSTRRLGRALEQYFGPGTRLTVT.

The chain uses TRBV19 and TRBJ2-5; no clear D. The CDR3 has 13 residues. From germline, CDR1 is LNHDA and CDR2 SQIVND (reference sequence). Trimming pared 3 bases from V and 4 bases from J, leaving 9 bases between. CDR3 bases: TGTGCCAGTAGTATTGGGCACCGAGAGACCCAGTACTTC. Translation: CASSIGHRETQYF.

In its sample, this clone was seen a few times. The chain is built from TRBV30 and TRBJ2-7; 12 positions match TRBD2. Germline loops: CDR1 GTSNPN, CDR2 SVGIG (reference sequence). The CDR3 is made up of 15 amino acids. The trim removed 3 bases at V and 0 bases at J, leaving 3 bases unmatched. CDR3 coding DNA: TGTGCCTGGAGGGCTAGCGGGAGGGACTCCTACGAGCAGTACTTC. It is translated as CAWRASGRDSYEQYF.